What follows are 17 T cell receptor beta chains derived from one specimen sequenced in a study of control samples from healthy donors and cancer patients. This table comes from immunoSEQ multiplex PCR, and its TCRdb copy is limited to in-frame clones, with some not included. The repertoire holds 25,000 to 30,000 clones, with about 83% as singletons. Sequences were obtained from PBMCs. These receptors were taken from a middle-aged woman with lung cancer.

The V and J genes are TRBV5-6 and TRBJ2-3; 10 nucleotides align to TRBD1. This CDR3 is built from 15 residues. Per the germline V gene, CDR1 is SGHDT and CDR2 is YYEEEE. The J segment lost 3 bases and the V segment lost 4 bases, leaving 5 bases of the junction unmatched. CDR3 loop: CASSLPGQGTDTQYF. As DNA, the CDR3 is TGTGCCAGCAGCCTCCCGGGACAGGGGACAGATACGCAGTATTTT. Supplemented by reference TRBV5-6 and TRBJ2-3, the full variable domain reads DAGVTQSPTHLIKTRGQQVTLRCSPKSGHDTVSWYQQALGQGPQFIFQYYEEEERQRGNFPDRFSGHQFPNYSSELNVNALLLGDSALYLCASSLPGQGTDTQYFGPGTRLTVL.

V usage is TRBV4-1 and J usage is TRBJ2-7; TRBD1 might be the D (5 bases). This CDR3 has 13 amino acids. The germline gives CDR1 MGHRA, CDR2 YSYEKL. Trimming pared 5 bases from V and 0 bases from J, leaving 8 bases between. CDR3 coding DNA: TGCGCCAGCAGCATAGACAGCTCCTACGAGCAGTACTTC. Translation gives CASSIDSSYEQYF.

This chain links TRBV2 with TRBJ1-2; D is possibly TRBD1 (5 bases). Trimming stripped 0 bases from V and 2 bases from J, with 10 bases between. CDR1 and CDR2 (germline): SNHLY, FYNNEI. The CDR3 totals 15 residues. The DNA of the CDR3 is TGTGCCAGCAGTGAAGCAAACAGGCGAAACTATGGCTACACCTTC. Protein: CASSEANRRNYGYTF.

V gene TRBV18 combines with J gene TRBJ2-6; D unclear. Between the trimmed V and J ends, which lost 1 base and 1 base, there was a span of 8 bases. CDR1 and CDR2 (germline): KGHSH, LQKENI. The CDR3 covers 16 residues. The CDR3 protein is CASSPLENSGANVLTF. The CDR3, as DNA: TGTGCCAGCTCACCACTCGAGAATTCTGGGGCCAACGTCCTGACTTTC.

The chain has TRBV5-1 and TRBJ1-4; D perhaps matches TRBD1 (6 bases). The CDR3 runs 15 residues. Per the germline V gene, CDR1 is SGHRS and CDR2 is YFSETQ. With 0 bases removed from V and 7 bases from J, the gap between germline ends came to 13 bases. The chain's CDR3 is CASSLGAGAREKLFF. DNA for the CDR3: TGCGCCAGCAGCTTGGGCGCAGGGGCTCGTGAAAAACTGTTTTTT.

The chain has TRBV5-1 and TRBJ1-2; 7 positions agree with TRBD1. Germline V gives CDR1 SGHRS, CDR2 YFSETQ. This CDR3 contains 14 residues. V trimming: 0 bases; J trimming: 8 bases; junction bases outside the gene matches: 7. CDR3 coding DNA: TGCGCCAGCAGCTTGGTAACAGGGGAAGAAGGCTACACCTTC. This sequence encodes CASSLVTGEEGYTF. The full variable domain, in which reference TRBV5-1 and TRBJ1-2 provide the parts outside the CDR3, is KAGVTQTPRYLIKTRGQQVTLSCSPISGHRSVSWYQQTPGQGLQFLFEYFSETQRNKGNFPGRFSGRQFSNSRSEMNVSTLELGDSALYLCASSLVTGEEGYTFGSGTRLTVV.

V usage is TRBV19 and J usage is TRBJ1-5; D ambiguous. The germline V and J ends were trimmed by 3 bases and 0 bases, with 9 bases remaining between them. The CDR3 covers 15 residues. CDR1 is LNHDA, CDR2 SQIVND, per germline (reference sequence). CDR3 nucleotide sequence: TGTGCCAGTAGTATTCCGGATTATAGCAATCAGCCCCAGCATTTT. Translation: CASSIPDYSNQPQHF.

A single count supports this clone. The chain carries TRBV19 and TRBJ1-1; possible D gene TRBD1, 5 bases. CDR1 and CDR2 (germline): LNHDA, SQIVND (reference sequence). The CDR3 contains 15 residues. The V end lost 7 bases, the J end lost 0 bases, and 15 bases lay between the germline ends. Here the CDR3 reads CASTIGAPMNTEAFF. CDR3 nucleotide sequence: TGTGCCAGTACCATAGGGGCACCCATGAACACTGAAGCTTTCTTT.

The V and J genes are TRBV30 and TRBJ1-2; the match to TRBD1 covers 7 bases. CDR1 GTSNPN and CDR2 SVGIG come from the germline V gene (reference sequence). The CDR3 covers 13 residues. Germline trimming cut 5 bases from V and 6 bases from J; bases unmatched to any gene: 9. This CDR3 is CAWDRDLRNGYTF. CDR3 coding DNA: TGTGCCTGGGACAGGGACTTGAGGAATGGCTACACCTTC.

This sequence joins TRBV12-3 or TRBV12-4 and TRBJ1-5, with D unclear. V lost 5 bases to trimming and J lost 0 bases, with 5 bases between them. The CDR3 has 13 amino acids. The CDR3 loop reads CASSLNSNQPQHF. The CDR3 bases are TGTGCCAGCAGTCTCAATAGCAATCAGCCCCAGCATTTT.

V and J are TRBV27 and TRBJ2-1; 7 positions agree with TRBD1. J lost 12 bases, V lost 0 bases, and 8 bases had no gene match. There are 14 residues in the CDR3. The germline gives CDR1 MNHEY, CDR2 SMNVEV (reference sequence). The CDR3 loop reads CASSLSRQGDRQFF. CDR3 DNA: TGTGCCAGCAGTTTATCTAGGCAGGGGGATAGGCAGTTCTTC.

The chain links TRBV14 to TRBJ2-5, with 7 bases identical to TRBD2. The germline V gene encodes CDR1 SGHDN and CDR2 FVKESK. J lost 5 bases, V lost 4 bases, and 19 bases had no gene match. The length of the CDR3 is 18 residues. Here the CDR3 DNA reads TGTGCCAGCAGCCCAGTTCAAGGGTTTGCGGGGGAGAAGGAGACCCAGTACTTC. This gives the protein CASSPVQGFAGEKETQYF. The whole variable domain, filled in from reference TRBV14 and TRBJ2-5, reads EAGVTQFPSHSVIEKGQTVTLRCDPISGHDNLYWYRRVMGKEIKFLLHFVKESKQDESGMPNNRFLAERTGGTYSTLKVQPAELEDSGVYFCASSPVQGFAGEKETQYFGPGTRLLVL.

This chain joins TRBV5-1 and TRBJ2-1; D possibly matches TRBD1 or TRBD2 (5 bases each). Germline V CDR1 and CDR2: SGHRS, YFSETQ. V lost 6 bases and J lost 0, with 13 bases in between. The CDR3 contains 15 residues. As DNA, the CDR3 is TGCGCCAGCAACGGGGCCGCGAGCTCCTACAATGAGCAGTTCTTC. Translation gives CASNGAASSYNEQFF.

J is TRBJ2-7 and V is TRBV4-1, with D uncertain. The V end was cut by 4 bases, the J end by 7 bases, with 20 bases between. The V gene's germline CDR1 is MGHRA and CDR2 YSYEKL. This CDR3 has 15 amino acids. Here the CDR3 DNA reads TGCGCCAGCAGCCTCGACCCGGGCCCTATACGGGAGCAGTACTTC. As protein: CASSLDPGPIREQYF.

CDR3 residues: CASSYAASGGNEQFF. CDR3 nucleotides: TGTGCCAGCAGTTACGCCGCTAGCGGCGGGAATGAGCAGTTCTTC. The genes are TRBV6-2 or TRBV6-3 and TRBJ2-1, with 7 bases identical to TRBD2. The CDR3 extends over 15 amino acids. With 2 bases clipped from V and 7 bases from J, the junction kept 8 bases outside the gene matches. Germline V gene sequence: CDR1 MNHEY, CDR2 SVGEGT.

The chain joins TRBV7-2 to TRBJ2-7; 10 bases are a match to TRBD1. Germline CDR1 and CDR2: SGHTA and FQGNSA. V dropped 5 bases and J dropped 2; count of bases not matched to a gene: 12. This CDR3 has 17 amino acids. The CDR3 DNA reads as TGTGCCAGCAGCCAGAGACAGGGGGCGTTCATCCCCTACGAGCAGTACTTC. Its translation: CASSQRQGAFIPYEQYF.

This chain joins TRBV28 and TRBJ2-3, with TRBD2 matching over 10 bases. The junction had 5 bases not matched to a gene; V was cut back by 5 bases and J by 0 bases. The germline CDR1 and CDR2 sequences are MDHEN and SYDVKM. The CDR3 consists of 16 residues. CDR3 region: CASSLSSGGSTDTQYF. The CDR3 nucleotides read TGTGCCAGCAGTCTCTCTAGCGGGGGAAGCACAGATACGCAGTATTTT.